This T cell receptor beta chain was recorded in a study of T cell changes during pregnancy in multiple sclerosis. Here immunoSEQ multiplex PCR was the method, and the copy in TCRdb shows in-frame clones only, minus some. The data contain roughly 90,000 clones, 94% of them singletons. J gave up 2 bases and V 3 bases, and 3 bases lay outside the gene matches. Germline V lookup: CDR1 SGHTA, CDR2 FQGNSA. The CDR3 loop spans 14 amino acids. The J gene is TRBJ2-7, the V gene TRBV7-2; TRBD1 matches at 8 bases. Specimen: peripheral blood, collected in the third trimester of pregnancy. This TCR was recovered from a female donor with multiple sclerosis, enrolled in a pregnancy study. The CDR3 region has the DNA TGTGCCAGCAGCTTGGGGACAGGAGCCTACGAGCAGTACTTC. It encodes CASSLGTGAYEQYF.